This T cell receptor (beta chain) appears in the sequencing data of a study of cytomegalovirus exposure and HLA in healthy donors. Study-level points and caveats: In a later analysis, DRB1 alleles had the most associated TCRs; HLA-C alleles the fewest. The likely origin of a cluster of highly shared sequence variants was a sequencing artifact.

About this clone itself: Its specificity is unknown.

Primers for the PCR totalled 60 Vbeta and 13 Jbeta. Sequenced by immunoSEQ multiplex PCR; TCRdb stores in-frame clones only, minus some. This sample contains some 40,000 clones. Sequencing input: PBMCs. The clonotype was recovered from a human donor in good health.

The CDR3 is CASSPPGLAGVSSYNEQFF. The CDR3 DNA reads TGTGCCAGCAGCCCGCCGGGACTAGCGGGGGTGAGCTCCTACAATGAGCAGTTCTTC. The gene calls are TRBV27 and TRBJ2-1; TRBD2 agrees at 14 bases. This CDR3 comprises 19 residues. The V and J ends lost 6 bases and 0 bases, in that order; junction bases with no gene match: 10. Looked up from germline, CDR1 is MNHEY and CDR2 is SMNVEV (reference sequence).